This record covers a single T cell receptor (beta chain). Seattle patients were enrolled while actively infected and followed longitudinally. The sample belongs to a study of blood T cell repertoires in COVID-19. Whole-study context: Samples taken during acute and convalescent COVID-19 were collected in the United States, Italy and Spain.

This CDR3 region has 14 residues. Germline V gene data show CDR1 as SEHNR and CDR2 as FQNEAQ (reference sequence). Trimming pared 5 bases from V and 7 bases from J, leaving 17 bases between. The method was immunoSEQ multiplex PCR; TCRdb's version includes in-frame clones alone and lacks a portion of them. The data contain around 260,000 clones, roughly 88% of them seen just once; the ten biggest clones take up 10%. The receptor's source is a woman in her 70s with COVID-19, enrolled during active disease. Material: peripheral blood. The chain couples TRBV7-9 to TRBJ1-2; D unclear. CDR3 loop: CASSPTNGIAGYTF. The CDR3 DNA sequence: TGTGCCAGCAGCCCAACAAACGGAATAGCTGGCTACACCTTC.